What follows are 27 T cell receptor beta chains derived from one specimen sequenced in a study of control samples from healthy donors and cancer patients. Profiled with immunoSEQ multiplex PCR; TCRdb holds only in-frame clones, not every one. The table lists 100,000 to 130,000 clones, 82% of them singletons, with roughly 6.5% in the top ten. Sequencing was carried out using blood. The receptors come from a man between 18 and 29 years old in good health.

This chain joins TRBV2 and TRBJ2-7; D is perhaps TRBD1 (5 bases). Trimming took off 4 bases at V and 9 bases at J, with 10 bases between the two ends. The germline CDR1 and CDR2 sequences are SNHLY and FYNNEI. This CDR3 contains 11 residues. In DNA, the CDR3 is TGTGCCAGCAGTGGTTGGGGCAGGCAGTACTTC. This gives the protein CASSGWGRQYF.

V usage is TRBV7-8 and J usage is TRBJ1-1; D is undetermined. Trimming cost V 0 bases and J 3 bases, with 5 bases left between them. The CDR3 sequence is 13 residues long. Germline loops: CDR1 SGHVS, CDR2 FQNEAQ. CDR3: CASSLAQDTEAFF. The CDR3 DNA reads TGTGCCAGCAGCTTAGCTCAGGACACTGAAGCTTTCTTT.

This sequence joins TRBV3-1 (or the pseudogene TRBV3-2) and TRBJ2-3; unclear D gene. The V gene lost 0 bases and the J gene lost 4 bases, with 11 bases spanning the gap. The CDR3 extends over 15 amino acids. From germline, CDR1 is LGHDT and CDR2 YNNKEL (reference sequence). The CDR3 DNA follows: TGTGCCAGCAGCCAAGATCGGTCTTTTGCAGATACGCAGTATTTT. It specifies CASSQDRSFADTQYF.

This chain joins TRBV4-2 and TRBJ1-6; D unclear. The CDR3 is made up of 20 amino acids. The V and J ends lost 1 base and 0 bases respectively, with 19 bases between them. Looked up from germline, CDR1 is LGHNA and CDR2 is YNFKEQ. The CDR3 loop is CASSQGPITSATSYNSPLHF. The DNA for the CDR3 is TGTGCCAGCAGCCAAGGACCTATCACAAGTGCTACCTCCTATAATTCACCCCTCCACTTT.

The rearrangement links TRBV24-1 to TRBJ1-5, with D perhaps matching TRBD1 (6 bases). CDR1 and CDR2 from the germline V gene are KGHDR and SFDVKD. The length of the CDR3 is 13 residues. V shed 7 bases and J shed 4 bases, with 10 bases lying between them. The CDR3 reads CATSRGGNQPQHF. The CDR3 DNA reads as TGTGCCACCAGCAGGGGTGGGAATCAGCCCCAGCATTTT.

The chain joins TRBV27 to TRBJ2-1; TRBD2 aligns across 9 bases. CDR3 length: 16 residues. The germline CDR1 and CDR2 sequences are MNHEY and SMNVEV (reference sequence). The J segment lost 4 bases and the V segment lost 3 bases, leaving 7 bases of the junction unmatched. CDR3 in DNA: TGTGCCAGCAGTTTTCTCGCTAGCGGGGCATACAATGAGCAGTTCTTC. It specifies CASSFLASGAYNEQFF.

J is TRBJ2-7 and V is TRBV6-2 or TRBV6-3; possible D gene TRBD2, 6 bases. The length of the CDR3 is 15 residues. CDR1 and CDR2 from the germline V gene are MNHEY and SVGEGT. Between the trimmed V and J ends, which lost 4 bases and 2 bases, there was a span of 15 bases. The CDR3 protein is CASSSLGGEAYEQYF. The CDR3 region has the DNA TGTGCCAGCAGTTCACTCGGAGGGGAAGCCTACGAGCAGTACTTC.

For the CDR3, the DNA is TGTGCCAGCCGGGACACAATATCCTACGAGCAGTACTTC. Protein sequence: CASRDTISYEQYF. The chain joins TRBV28 to TRBJ2-7, with D possibly being TRBD1 (6 bases). Per germline, CDR1 MDHEN and CDR2 SYDVKM. This CDR3 is 13 amino acids long. V gave up 8 bases and J gave up 1 base, with 12 bases separating them.

The rearrangement uses TRBV5-6 and TRBJ2-7, with 9 bases lining up with TRBD1. Germline V gene sequence: CDR1 SGHDT, CDR2 YYEEEE. The CDR3 contains 15 residues. V lost 4 bases to trimming and J lost 0 bases; unmatched junction nucleotides: 5. The CDR3 loop reads CASSLLGQGSYEQYF. CDR3 coding DNA: TGTGCCAGCAGCCTTCTGGGACAGGGCTCCTACGAGCAGTACTTC.

The rearrangement links TRBV12-5 to TRBJ2-1; a possible D gene is TRBD1 (6 bases). The germline V gene encodes CDR1 LGHNT and CDR2 FRNRAP. The length of the CDR3 is 15 residues. Trimming left V 5 bases short and J 4 bases short, with 15 bases between. This CDR3 reads CASGLPRGGYNEQFF. In nucleotides, the CDR3 is TGTGCTAGTGGTCTCCCCCGAGGGGGTTACAATGAGCAGTTCTTC.

The chain carries TRBV7-9 and TRBJ2-7, with TRBD1 identical over 12 bases. Germline-derived CDR1 and CDR2 are SEHNR and FQNEAQ (reference sequence). This CDR3 is 15 amino acids long. V lost 4 bases to trimming and J lost 6 bases; unmatched junction nucleotides: 7. As DNA, the CDR3 is TGTGCCAGCAGCTCCGGGGACAGGGGGCCGGGCGAGCAGTACTTC. Protein: CASSSGDRGPGEQYF.

This chain uses TRBV9 with TRBJ2-3; D gene uncertain. The V end lost 0 bases, the J end lost 0 bases, and 11 bases lay between the germline ends. The CDR3 consists of 16 residues. Germline CDR1 is SGDLS and CDR2 is YYNGEE. The CDR3 DNA reads as TGTGCCAGCAGCGTAGTGGGCTCGACTAGCACAGATACGCAGTATTTT. This sequence encodes CASSVVGSTSTDTQYF.

This chain links TRBV19 with TRBJ1-6, with 9 bases matching TRBD1. The CDR3 loop spans 15 amino acids. After removal of 5 bases from V and 8 bases from J, the junction contained 7 bases not matched to a gene. Germline values: CDR1 LNHDA, CDR2 SQIVND (reference sequence). CDR3 residues: CASSPWTGEDSPLHF. CDR3 nucleotide sequence: TGTGCCAGTAGTCCCTGGACAGGGGAGGATTCACCCCTCCACTTT.

In the case of this clone: This same CDR3 is encoded by further DNA sequences in the sample. The chain employs TRBV11-3 and TRBJ1-1; D perhaps matches TRBD1 (5 bases). V shed 5 bases and J shed 3 bases, with 10 bases lying between them. CDR3 length: 13 amino acids. Germline values: CDR1 SGHNT, CDR2 YENEEA. DNA for the CDR3: TGTGCCAGCAGCCCAGGGAGGGACACTGAAGCTTTCTTT. This gives the protein CASSPGRDTEAFF.

The chain employs TRBV11-2 and TRBJ2-1; TRBD2 matches at 7 bases. The V segment lost 0 bases and the J segment 10 bases; nucleotides outside the gene matches: 9. CDR1 SGHAT and CDR2 FQNNGV come from the germline V gene. CDR3 length: 15 amino acids. The CDR3 sequence is CASSLDLGQLAEQFF. DNA for the CDR3: TGTGCCAGCAGCTTAGATCTAGGCCAACTAGCGGAGCAGTTCTTC.

The rearrangement joins TRBV2 to TRBJ1-1; TRBD1 is a possible D gene (5 bases). V dropped 9 bases and J dropped 0 bases, with 14 bases sitting between them. CDR3 length: 14 amino acids. Germline V CDR1 and CDR2: SNHLY, FYNNEI. The CDR3 region has the DNA TGTGCCAGTACAGGTAGGGGCTTGAACACTGAAGCTTTCTTT. As protein: CASTGRGLNTEAFF.

This chain uses TRBV6-5 with TRBJ1-1; D gene ambiguous. CDR1 and CDR2 from the germline V gene are MNHEY and SVGAGI. V dropped 7 bases and J dropped 7 bases, with 10 bases sitting between them. The CDR3 spans 11 residues. The CDR3 DNA reads as TGTGCCAGCAATTGGCTGGGTGAAGCTTTCTTT. This encodes CASNWLGEAFF.

The chain combines TRBV5-6 with TRBJ2-7; either TRBD1 or TRBD2 may fit D (5 bases each). The CDR3 extends over 11 amino acids. Germline CDR1 reads SGHDT; CDR2 reads YYEEEE. Trimming stripped 4 bases from V and 4 bases from J, with 6 bases between. CDR3 region: CASSEGYEQYF. Written as DNA, the CDR3 is TGTGCCAGCAGCGAGGGGTACGAGCAGTACTTC.

The J gene is TRBJ1-2, the V gene TRBV24-1, with D possibly TRBD1 on 6 matching bases. The CDR3 is 14 residues long. With 4 bases removed from V and 2 bases from J, the gap between germline ends came to 10 bases. Germline assignment: CDR1 KGHDR and CDR2 SFDVKD. The CDR3 nucleotides are TGTGCCACCAGTGACCGCACAGGGAACTATGGCTACACCTTC. Amino acids: CATSDRTGNYGYTF.

This clone has just a few counts. The chain combines TRBV3-1 (or the pseudogene TRBV3-2) with TRBJ1-5; no firm D call. The CDR3 sequence is 14 residues long. CDR1 and CDR2 from the germline V gene are LGHDT and YNNKEL (reference sequence). Deletions cut 1 base from V and 7 bases from J, with 11 bases between. CDR3 sequence (DNA): TGTGCCAGCAGCCAAGCGGACGGTGGCCAGCCCCAGCATTTT. Its translation: CASSQADGGQPQHF.

The CDR3 reads CASSPTARVVADTQYF. CDR3 nucleotide sequence: TGTGCCAGCAGCCCCACCGCCCGGGTCGTGGCAGATACGCAGTATTTT. The chain links TRBV7-8 to TRBJ2-3; D unresolved. Germline V lookup: CDR1 SGHVS, CDR2 FQNEAQ. The length of the CDR3 is 16 residues. Trimming removed 5 bases from V and 4 bases from J, with 19 bases in between.

In its sample, this clone was seen a few times. This chain joins TRBV5-4 and TRBJ2-5, with 10 nucleotides matching TRBD2. Trimming at V came to 3 bases and at J to 7 bases, leaving 12 bases not matched to a gene. Germline V gene data show CDR1 as SGHNT and CDR2 as YYREEE (reference sequence). The CDR3 sequence is 16 residues long. The CDR3 sequence: CASSSGAGGAPLTQYF. The DNA of the CDR3 is TGTGCCAGCAGCTCAGGAGCGGGGGGGGCCCCGTTGACCCAGTACTTC. The whole variable domain, remainder taken from reference TRBV5-4 and TRBJ2-5, is ETGVTQSPTHLIKTRGQQVTLRCSSQSGHNTVSWYQQALGQGPQFIFQYYREEENGRGNFPPRFSGLQFPNYSSELNVNALELDDSALYLCASSSGAGGAPLTQYFGPGTRLLVL.

The chain carries TRBV29-1 and TRBJ2-2; 8 nucleotides line up with TRBD2. V shed 5 bases and J 7 bases; nucleotides not matched to a gene: 3. CDR3 length: 12 amino acids. Germline V gene lookup returns CDR1 SQVTM and CDR2 ANQGSEA. Here the CDR3 DNA reads TGCAGCGTTCGGGGGGGCATCGGGGAGCTGTTTTTT. Its protein product is CSVRGGIGELFF.

The genes are TRBV9 and TRBJ1-6; perhaps TRBD1 as D (5 bases). The germline V gene encodes CDR1 SGDLS and CDR2 YYNGEE. The CDR3 has 14 residues. Trimming removed 3 bases at V and 9 bases at J, with 13 bases between. CDR3 amino acids: CASSGLGTASPLHF. The DNA for the CDR3 is TGTGCCAGCAGCGGCCTGGGGACCGCTTCACCCCTCCACTTT.

The chain carries TRBV28 and TRBJ1-6; no clear D. V dropped 7 bases and J dropped 0 bases, with 1 base sitting between them. The CDR3 covers 12 residues. Looked up from germline, CDR1 is MDHEN and CDR2 is SYDVKM. CDR3 amino acids: CASNSYNSPLHF. The DNA of the CDR3 is TGTGCCAGCAACTCCTATAATTCACCCCTCCACTTT.

The J gene is TRBJ2-2, the V gene TRBV6-5, with 10 bases lining up with TRBD2. Trimming at V came to 6 bases and at J to 4 bases, leaving 5 bases not matched to a gene. The CDR3 has 15 amino acids. Germline V gene sequence: CDR1 MNHEY, CDR2 SVGAGI. The CDR3 here is CASRAGGTVTGELFF. As DNA, the CDR3 is TGTGCCAGCAGAGCGGGGGGGACGGTCACCGGGGAGCTGTTTTTT.

The chain is built from TRBV3-1 (or the pseudogene TRBV3-2) and TRBJ2-1; 8 bases agree with TRBD2. Germline CDR1 reads LGHDT; CDR2 reads YNNKEL (reference sequence). This CDR3 has 16 residues. V trimming: 0 bases; J trimming: 4 bases; junction bases outside the gene matches: 5. The CDR3 nucleotides are TGTGCCAGCAGCCAAGATAGCGGGACTAGATACAATGAGCAGTTCTTC. Amino acids: CASSQDSGTRYNEQFF.